This T cell receptor (beta chain) was profiled in a study of OX40 agonist ivuxolimab in advanced cancers. General study findings and limits: Expanded clones were, on average, more numerous in CD8+ T cells than in CD4+.

The germline V gene encodes CDR1 MNHNS and CDR2 SASEGT. J lost 7 bases, V lost 7 bases, and 7 bases had no gene match. There are 14 residues in the CDR3. For this clone: The antigen is unknown.

Repertoires were generated with immunoSEQ multiplex PCR, while TCRdb's copy carries only in-frame clones and drops some. The table has approximately 100,000 clones, approximately 84% seen once; the top ten hold roughly 5.4%. The origin of this receptor is an adult with an advanced solid tumor such as melanoma, head and neck, liver or kidney cancer. The V and J genes are TRBV6-1 and TRBJ2-1; 10 positions agree with TRBD1. Sequences were derived from CD4+ or CD8+ T cells sorted from blood, sampled in a trial of the OX40 agonist ivuxolimab. The CDR3 DNA follows: TGTGCCAGCATTCGGACAGGGGGTTTTAATGAGCAGTTCTTC. Protein sequence: CASIRTGGFNEQFF.